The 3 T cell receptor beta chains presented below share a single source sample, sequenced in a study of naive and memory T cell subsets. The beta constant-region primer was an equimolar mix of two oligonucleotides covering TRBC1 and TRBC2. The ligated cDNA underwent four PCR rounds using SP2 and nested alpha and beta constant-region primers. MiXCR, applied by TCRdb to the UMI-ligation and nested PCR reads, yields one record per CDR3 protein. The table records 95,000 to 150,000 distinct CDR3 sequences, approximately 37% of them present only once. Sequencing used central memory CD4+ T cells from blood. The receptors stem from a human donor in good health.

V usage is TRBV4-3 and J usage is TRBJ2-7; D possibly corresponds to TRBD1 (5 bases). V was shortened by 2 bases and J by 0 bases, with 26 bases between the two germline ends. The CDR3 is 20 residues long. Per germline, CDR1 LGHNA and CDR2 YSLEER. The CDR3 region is CASSQFKNEGAWQSSYEQYF. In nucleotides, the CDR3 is TGCGCCAGCAGCCAATTCAAAAACGAAGGGGCTTGGCAGAGCTCCTACGAGCAGTACTTC.

CDR3 in DNA: TGTGCCAGCAGCTTAGGGACAGGAAATCGCAATCAGCCCCAGCATTTT. This codes for CASSLGTGNRNQPQHF. This chain uses TRBV7-2 with TRBJ1-5; 7 bases fit TRBD1. In germline, CDR1 is SGHTA, CDR2 FQGNSA. Trimming took 1 base from V and 2 from J; bases not matched to a gene: 5. This CDR3 has 16 residues.

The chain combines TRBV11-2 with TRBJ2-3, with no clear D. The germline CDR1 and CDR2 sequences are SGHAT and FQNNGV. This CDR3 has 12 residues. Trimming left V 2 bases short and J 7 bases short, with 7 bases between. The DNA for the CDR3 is TGTGCCAGCAGCTTATCTTACAATACGCAGTATTTT. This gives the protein CASSLSYNTQYF.